This T cell receptor (beta chain) came from a study of cytomegalovirus exposure and HLA in healthy donors. As for the study in general: A data release that came early held approximately 85 million unique TCRs from HLA-typed donors.

This CDR3 region has 15 residues. V lost 10 bases, J lost 3 bases, and 13 bases stayed unmatched. Germline V gene lookup returns CDR1 ENHRY and CDR2 SYGVKD. Primers included in the PCR were 60 Vbeta and 13 Jbeta primers. TCRdb's copy holds only in-frame clones and misses some; the assay was immunoSEQ multiplex PCR. Among some 250,000 clones listed, 81% were seen once. Input material: PBMCs. The chain has TRBV10-3 and TRBJ2-7, with TRBD1 identical over 9 bases. The sequence was collected from a woman aged 55-69 years in good health and CMV-seropositive. The CDR3 is CASRGGQGEIYEQYF. In DNA, the CDR3 is TGTGCCAGCAGAGGGGGACAGGGAGAAATCTACGAGCAGTACTTC.